This is a list of T cell receptor beta chains from one sample in a study of naive and memory T cell subsets. Using its own MiXCR run on the UMI-ligation and nested PCR reads, TCRdb lists one record per CDR3 protein. The sample shows approximately 37,000 distinct CDR3 sequences, approximately 11% of them seen only once. This specimen was skin, taken from a tuberculin skin test site. These receptors came from an adult in good health. Each CDR3 is given with its conserved first and last residue. The D gene is left open where the match is weak. Where a row states a size, it is once, few, many or the class of an expanded clone; other rows omit it.

CDR3nt	CDR3aa	d_gene	v_gene	abundance	j_gene
TGTGCCAGCAGTTTACGAACCTCCGGGACTAGCGGGGAAAACACCGGGGAGCTGTTTTTT	CASSLRTSGTSGENTGELFF	TRBD2	TRBV27	NA	TRBJ2-2
TGTGCCAGCAGTTACACCCGGGACGGTAATTCACCCCTCCACTTT	CASSYTRDGNSPLHF	NA	TRBV6-6	few	TRBJ1-6
TGCAGTGCAACCGGGACTAGCAACACCGGGGGGCTGTTTTTT	CSATGTSNTGGLFF	TRBD2	TRBV20-1	NA	TRBJ2-2
TGTGCTAGTGGAAACCAATCTAGCGAGCAGTACTTC	CASGNQSSEQYF	NA	TRBV12-5	many	TRBJ2-7
TGTGCCAGCAGCGCAACCCCCGAAAGCGAGCAGTACTTC	CASSATPESEQYF	NA	TRBV2	many	TRBJ2-7
TGTGCCAGCAGTTTATTGGGGGCCGGGGAGCTGTTTTTT	CASSLLGAGELFF	NA	TRBV12-3/TRBV12-4	many	TRBJ2-2
TGCAGCGTTGAAGACACAGGGCCCCAAGAGACCCAGTACTTC	CSVEDTGPQETQYF	NA	TRBV29-1	many	TRBJ2-5
TGCGCCAGCAGCCACCGAACCGGGGAGCTGTTTTTT	CASSHRTGELFF	NA	TRBV5-1	many	TRBJ2-2
TGCGCCAGCAGCCAAGCTCTGCGGCTTGGCACCTCTAACTATGGCTACACCTTC	CASSQALRLGTSNYGYTF	NA	TRBV4-1	few	TRBJ1-2
TGTGCCAGCAGCGCGACCGGGACAGAGGGCACTGAAGCTTTCTTT	CASSATGTEGTEAFF	TRBD1	TRBV9	few	TRBJ1-1
TGCAGCGTTGAATTTCGGCAGGGGAAGGTCTATGGCTACACCTTC	CSVEFRQGKVYGYTF	NA	TRBV29-1	NA	TRBJ1-2
TGCGCCAGCAGCTTGGGAACTAGCGGGGAGACCCAGTACTTC	CASSLGTSGETQYF	TRBD2	TRBV5-1	many	TRBJ2-5
TGCAGTGCTCCTAAGGGAGGCGAGACCCAGTACTTC	CSAPKGGETQYF	NA	TRBV20-1	few	TRBJ2-5
TGTGCCAGCAGCTTACCGTTGATGGTGACTGGAAACACCATATATTTT	CASSLPLMVTGNTIYF	NA	TRBV11-2	many	TRBJ1-3
TGTGCCAGCTCACCCGCGGGGGTTGAGGGAGATACGCAGTATTTT	CASSPAGVEGDTQYF	TRBD2	TRBV18	many	TRBJ2-3
TGTGCCAGCAGCTCCGGGACGAGTCGGACTGAAGCTTTCTTT	CASSSGTSRTEAFF	NA	TRBV7-3	few	TRBJ1-1
TGTGCCAGCACCTCTAACGGCCTGTACGAGCAGTACTTC	CASTSNGLYEQYF	NA	TRBV6-6	many	TRBJ2-7
TGTGCCAGCAGCTTTGGCAGGGGCTCCGAGCAGTACTTC	CASSFGRGSEQYF	NA	TRBV7-9	few	TRBJ2-7
TGTGCTAGCAGCTTAGTTGGGGAGCAGTACTTC	CASSLVGEQYF	NA	TRBV7-7	NA	TRBJ2-7
TGTGCCAGCAGTTACTCGAGTGCCGTGGGAGGGAGCAGGGCTGGCTACACCTTC	CASSYSSAVGGSRAGYTF	NA	TRBV6-5	NA	TRBJ1-2
TGTGCCAGCAGTTTAGGTCTGAACACTGAAGCTTTCTTT	CASSLGLNTEAFF	NA	TRBV12-3/TRBV12-4	few	TRBJ1-1
TGTGCTAGTGGGCCAGGACCCAATCAGCCCCAGCATTTT	CASGPGPNQPQHF	NA	TRBV12-5	NA	TRBJ1-5
TGCAGTGCTAGCCACGATCCCGGCCAGTACTTC	CSASHDPGQYF	NA	TRBV20-1	many	TRBJ2-7
TGTGCCAGCTCACCACAGGGACAGGTGAACACTGAAGCTTTCTTT	CASSPQGQVNTEAFF	TRBD1	TRBV18	many	TRBJ1-1
TGTGCCAGCAGTTCCAGCGGGGGCAGACTCTACGAGCAGTACTTC	CASSSSGGRLYEQYF	TRBD2	TRBV6-6	many	TRBJ2-7
TGCGCCAGCAGCAACACTAGGCCTGGGGCCAACGTCCTGACTTTC	CASSNTRPGANVLTF	NA	TRBV5-1	NA	TRBJ2-6
TGTGCCAGCAGCCCGCCGGGGACACCCTCGGCTTTCTTT	CASSPPGTPSAFF	NA	TRBV12-3/TRBV12-4	few	TRBJ1-1
TGTGCCAGCGAACCGTCCGGGGGGGGACAGGGGGCATCTGAAGCTTTCTTT	CASEPSGGGQGASEAFF	TRBD1	TRBV2	few	TRBJ1-1
TGTGCCAGCTCACCACCTGGCTCTAAGACTGAAGCTTTCTTT	CASSPPGSKTEAFF	NA	TRBV18	NA	TRBJ1-1
TGTGCCAGCAGCTTCAGTAGGGACACTGAAGCTTTCTTT	CASSFSRDTEAFF	NA	TRBV7-3	many	TRBJ1-1
TGTGCCAGCACCCGAACAGGAGCCTTATATGGCTACACCTTC	CASTRTGALYGYTF	NA	TRBV6-5	many	TRBJ1-2
TGCGCCAGCAGCCAGGCCGGTACGAACACCGGGGAGCTGTTTTTT	CASSQAGTNTGELFF	NA	TRBV4-1	NA	TRBJ2-2
TGTGCCAGCAGTTTAATCACAGGGGCCAGGGAGACCCAGTACTTC	CASSLITGARETQYF	TRBD1	TRBV12-3/TRBV12-4	NA	TRBJ2-5
TGCAGTGCTACCCGGGACACCTATGGCTACACCTTC	CSATRDTYGYTF	NA	TRBV20-1	many	TRBJ1-2
TGTGCCAGCAGCCGCCGGGGCATTAGCACAGATACGCAGTATTTT	CASSRRGISTDTQYF	NA	TRBV7-8	NA	TRBJ2-3
TGTGCCAGCAGCTCCGGGACAGGGATCTCACCCCTCCACTTT	CASSSGTGISPLHF	TRBD1	TRBV7-2	medium-sized	TRBJ1-6